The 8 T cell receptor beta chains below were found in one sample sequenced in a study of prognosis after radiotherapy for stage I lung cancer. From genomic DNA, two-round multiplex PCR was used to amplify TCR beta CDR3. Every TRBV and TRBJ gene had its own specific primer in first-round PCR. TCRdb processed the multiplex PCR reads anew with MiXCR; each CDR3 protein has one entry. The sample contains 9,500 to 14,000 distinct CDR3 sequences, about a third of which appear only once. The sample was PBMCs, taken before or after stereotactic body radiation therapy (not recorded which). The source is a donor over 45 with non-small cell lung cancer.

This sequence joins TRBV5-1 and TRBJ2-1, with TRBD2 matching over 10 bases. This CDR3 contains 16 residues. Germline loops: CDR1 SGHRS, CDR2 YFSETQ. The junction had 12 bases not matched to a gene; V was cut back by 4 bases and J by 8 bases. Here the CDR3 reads CASSVSGRAFGDEQFF. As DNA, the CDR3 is TGCGCCAGCAGCGTGAGCGGGAGGGCCTTTGGAGATGAGCAGTTCTTC.

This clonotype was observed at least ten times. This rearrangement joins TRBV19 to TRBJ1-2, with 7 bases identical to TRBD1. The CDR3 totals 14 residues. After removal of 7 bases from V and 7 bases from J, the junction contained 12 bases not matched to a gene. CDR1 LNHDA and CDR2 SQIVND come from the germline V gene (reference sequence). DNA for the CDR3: TGTGCCAGTACCCCCATCAGCCCAGGGGGTGGCTACACCTTC. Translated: CASTPISPGGGYTF.

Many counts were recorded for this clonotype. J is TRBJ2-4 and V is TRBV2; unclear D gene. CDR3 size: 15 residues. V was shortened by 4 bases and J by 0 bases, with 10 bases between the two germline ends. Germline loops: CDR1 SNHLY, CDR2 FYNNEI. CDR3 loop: CASSGAAQAKNIQYF. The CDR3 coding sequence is TGTGCCAGCAGTGGGGCGGCCCAAGCCAAAAACATTCAGTACTTC.

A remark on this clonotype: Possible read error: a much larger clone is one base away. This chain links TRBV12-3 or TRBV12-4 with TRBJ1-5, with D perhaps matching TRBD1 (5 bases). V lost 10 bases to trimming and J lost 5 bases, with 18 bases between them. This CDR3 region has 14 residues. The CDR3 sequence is CANQLGGDHQPQHF. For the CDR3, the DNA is TGTGCCAACCAGCTGGGGGGGGATCATCAGCCCCAGCATTTT.

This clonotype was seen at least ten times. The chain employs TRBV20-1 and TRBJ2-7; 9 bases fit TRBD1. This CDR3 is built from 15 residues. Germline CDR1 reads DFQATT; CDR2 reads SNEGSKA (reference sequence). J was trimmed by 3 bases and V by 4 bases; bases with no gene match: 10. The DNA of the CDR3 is TGCAGTGCTACCAGGGGGACAGGGAACCTCTACGAGCAGTACGTC. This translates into CSATRGTGNLYEQYV.

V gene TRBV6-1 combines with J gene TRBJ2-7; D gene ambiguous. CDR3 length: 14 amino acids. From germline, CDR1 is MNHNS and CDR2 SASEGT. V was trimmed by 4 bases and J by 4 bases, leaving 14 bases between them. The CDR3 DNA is TGTGCCAGCAGTGGCATAGGGTTGGGATACGAGCAGTACTTC. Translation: CASSGIGLGYEQYF.

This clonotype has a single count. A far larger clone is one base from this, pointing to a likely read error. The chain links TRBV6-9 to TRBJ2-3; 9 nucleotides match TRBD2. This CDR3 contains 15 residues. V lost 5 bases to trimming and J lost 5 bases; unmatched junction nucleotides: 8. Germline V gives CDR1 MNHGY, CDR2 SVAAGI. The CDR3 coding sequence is TGTGCCAGCAGTAGCGCGGGGGGGGGCATAGATACGCAGTATTTT. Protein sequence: CASSSAGGGIDTQYF.

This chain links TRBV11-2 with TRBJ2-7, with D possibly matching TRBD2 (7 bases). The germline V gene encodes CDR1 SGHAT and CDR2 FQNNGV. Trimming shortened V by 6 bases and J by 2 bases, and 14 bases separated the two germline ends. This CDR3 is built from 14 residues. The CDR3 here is CASRRAGGPYEQYF. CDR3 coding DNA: TGTGCCAGCAGGCGCGCCGGGGGGCCCTACGAGCAGTACTTC. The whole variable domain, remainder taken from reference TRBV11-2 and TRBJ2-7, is EAGVAQSPRYKIIEKRQSVAFWCNPISGHATLYWYQQILGQGPKLLIQFQNNGVVDDSQLPKDRFSAERLKGVDSTLKIQPAKLEDSAVYLCASRRAGGPYEQYFGPGTRLTVT.